This T cell receptor (beta chain) was identified in a study of blood T cells in healthy people across ages. Background on the study: Per two T cells, template switching captured roughly one barcoded beta molecule.

As concerns this clonotype: The target antigen is unknown. This could be a read error, since a much larger clone is one nucleotide away.

Then a second PCR, running roughly 6 to 12 cycles, was carried out with a sample-barcoded 5' primer and a J-beta primer mix. All cDNA molecules were each tagged by a template-switch adaptor with 12 random nucleotides. No fewer than 2.5 million CDR3-containing paired-end reads came from each sample. TCRdb re-called the 5' RACE reads through MiXCR, storing one row per CDR3 protein. This table has about 650,000 distinct CDR3 sequences, approximately 52% appearing once. General study points: Roughly linear age-related decline in beta diversity appeared, significant by age around 40.

The sequenced material came from blood. This TCR derives from a woman aged 80 or over in good health.

CDR3 sequence reads: CASSPGQLRETQFF. The CDR3 nucleotides read TGTGCCAGCAGTCCGGGACAACTGAGAGAGACCCAGTTCTTC. The chain employs TRBV12-3 or TRBV12-4 and TRBJ2-1, with D perhaps matching TRBD1 (6 bases). The V and J ends lost 5 bases and 13 bases respectively, with 21 bases between them. The CDR3 contains 14 residues.